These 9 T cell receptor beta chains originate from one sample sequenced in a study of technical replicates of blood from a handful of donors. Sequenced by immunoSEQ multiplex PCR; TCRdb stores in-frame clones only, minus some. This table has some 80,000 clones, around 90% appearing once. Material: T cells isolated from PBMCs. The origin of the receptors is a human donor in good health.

In nucleotides, the CDR3 is TGCAGCGTGACAGGGAACTCTGGAAACACCATATATTTT. Amino acid sequence: CSVTGNSGNTIYF. This chain connects TRBV29-1 to TRBJ1-3; 7 bases are shared with TRBD1. This CDR3 is 13 amino acids long. The germline gives CDR1 SQVTM, CDR2 ANQGSEA. V shed 6 bases and J 0 bases; nucleotides not matched to a gene: 2.

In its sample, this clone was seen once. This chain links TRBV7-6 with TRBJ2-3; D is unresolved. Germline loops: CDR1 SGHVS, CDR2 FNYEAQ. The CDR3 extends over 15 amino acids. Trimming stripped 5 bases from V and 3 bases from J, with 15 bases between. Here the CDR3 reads CASSPFGQNTDTQYF. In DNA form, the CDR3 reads TGTGCCAGCAGCCCGTTTGGGCAGAATACAGATACGCAGTATTTT.

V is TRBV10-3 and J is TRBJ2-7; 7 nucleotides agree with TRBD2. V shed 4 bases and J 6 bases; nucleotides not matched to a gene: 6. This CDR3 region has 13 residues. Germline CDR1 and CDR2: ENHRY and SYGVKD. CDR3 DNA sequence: TGTGCCATCAGTGTGCAAGCGGGATCCGAGCAGTACTTC. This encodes CAISVQAGSEQYF.

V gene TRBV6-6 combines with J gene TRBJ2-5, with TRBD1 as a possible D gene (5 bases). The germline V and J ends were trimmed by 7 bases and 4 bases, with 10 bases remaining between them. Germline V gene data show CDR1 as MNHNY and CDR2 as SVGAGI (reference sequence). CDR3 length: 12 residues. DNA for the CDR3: TGTGCCAGCAAGTGGCAGGGAGAGACCCAGTACTTC. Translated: CASKWQGETQYF.

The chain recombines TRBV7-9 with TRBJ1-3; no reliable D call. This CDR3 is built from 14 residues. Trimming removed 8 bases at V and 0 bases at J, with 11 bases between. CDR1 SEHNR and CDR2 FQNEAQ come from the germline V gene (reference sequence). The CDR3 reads CASLEEVSGNTIYF. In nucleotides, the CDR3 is TGTGCCAGCCTAGAGGAGGTCTCTGGAAACACCATATATTTT. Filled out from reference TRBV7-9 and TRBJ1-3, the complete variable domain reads DTGVSQNPRHKITKRGQNVTFRCDPISEHNRLYWYRQTLGQGPEFLTYFQNEAQLEKSRLLSDRFSAERPKGSFSTLEIQRTEQGDSAMYLCASLEEVSGNTIYFGEGSWLTVV.

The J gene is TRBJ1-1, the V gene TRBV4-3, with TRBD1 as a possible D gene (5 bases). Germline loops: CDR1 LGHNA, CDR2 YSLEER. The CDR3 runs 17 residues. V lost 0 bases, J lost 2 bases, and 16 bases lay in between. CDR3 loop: CASSQDAQGFSNTEAFF. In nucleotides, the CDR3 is TGCGCCAGCAGCCAAGACGCCCAGGGTTTTAGTAACACTGAAGCTTTCTTT.

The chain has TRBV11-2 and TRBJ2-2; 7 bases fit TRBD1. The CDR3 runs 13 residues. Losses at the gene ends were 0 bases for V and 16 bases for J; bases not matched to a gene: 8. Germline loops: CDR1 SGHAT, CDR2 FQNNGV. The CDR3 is CASSLDRDREKFF. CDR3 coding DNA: TGTGCCAGCAGCTTAGATCGCGACAGGGAAAAGTTTTTT.

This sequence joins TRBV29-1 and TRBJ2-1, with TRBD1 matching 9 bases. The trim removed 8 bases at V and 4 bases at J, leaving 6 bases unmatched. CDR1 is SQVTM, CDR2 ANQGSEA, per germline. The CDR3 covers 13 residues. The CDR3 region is CSIRTGEYNEQFF. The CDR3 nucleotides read TGCAGCATAAGGACAGGGGAATACAATGAGCAGTTCTTC.

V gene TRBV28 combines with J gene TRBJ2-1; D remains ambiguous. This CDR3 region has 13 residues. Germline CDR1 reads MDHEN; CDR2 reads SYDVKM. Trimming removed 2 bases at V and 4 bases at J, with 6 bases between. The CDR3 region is CASSLVLYNEQFF. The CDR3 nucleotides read TGTGCCAGCAGTTTAGTGCTATACAATGAGCAGTTCTTC.